The present TCR beta chain was sequenced within a study of T cell responses to AZD1222 COVID-19 vaccine (dated by TCRdb to the early 2020s). As for the study more broadly: A total of roughly 240 trial participants underwent TCR sequencing, of whom 200 to 220 received two doses of AZD1222 and about 25 received two doses of the MenACWY control vaccine. Enrollment into the trials was organized by age into subgroups of 18-55, 56-69 and 70-plus years, and those subgroups contained around 150, 28 and 57 TCR-sequenced participants, respectively.

The CDR3 regions of human TCRbeta chains were analyzed by immunosequencing. On the authors' methods: TCRs in the repertoires were compared against a reference library of SARS-CoV-2-specific TCRs that had been generated with the MIRA antigen-specificity platform. Breadth was defined as the fraction of unique TCRs that were SARS-CoV-2-associated, and depth was defined as the fraction of total T cells that were SARS-CoV-2-associated. Using the MIRA data, each spike-specific TCR was mapped to the spike region that the TCR reacts to and placed in a CD4 or CD8 class. Log10-transformed breadth and depth values were compared by one-way ANOVA with Sidak's multiple comparisons tests. This is the immuneACCESS table as TCRdb keeps it, with only in-frame sequences that have V and J called. A part of the clones is gone; compared with another copy, unresolved V genes explain less than half, and the rest is unexplained. V, J and clone size are taken as reported in that table, and D and trimming were inferred from the DNA itself. Within this sample are roughly 200,000 clones, with 90% to 95% of them counted one time only. Roughly 1% of the sample rests with the top ten.

For CDR1 and CDR2, the germline V gene lists MDHEN and SYDVKM. The junction shows trimming of 1 base on V and 0 bases on J, plus 10 bases between the germline ends. The CDR3 runs 16 residues from the cysteine to the phenylalanine. Of the read, only the CDR3 DNA is kept; its 48 bases are in frame from base 1. As to this clone: Which antigen it targets is not known. The sample holds no much larger clone one base away, and base qualities are not on file.

What the study reported, not specific to this receptor: Most participants were white British and females outnumbered males, and the authors suggested that clonal diversity may have been underestimated. Nearly half of unique spike-specific TCRs reportedly recognized epitopes outside regions mutated in the B.1.351 and B.1.1.7 variants. The 56-69-year group was small, and its depth increase did not reach significance, likely because of low power. Conclusions about previously exposed vaccinees are limited because only a handful of AZD1222 recipients were SARS-CoV-2 seropositive at baseline. After two AZD1222 doses, spike-specific TCR breadth and depth were significantly higher than at day 0 and than in MenACWY recipients. CD4 TCRs associated with the vaccine covered the entire spike protein, and the dominant responses were in regions 160-218 and 743-854. No day 14 peak-response samples were available, so repertoires were characterized only after the peak T cell response.

This specimen's time point label, interpreted: about 28 days (+/-7) after the second vaccine dose. This sample's treatment or condition label indicates: meningococcal conjugate vaccine given as trial control. Vaccinee samples came from UK trials COV001 and COV002, including a single-blind randomized controlled phase 2/3 trial of AZD1222 (ChAdOx1 nCoV-19) in healthy adults. For TCRbeta chain sequencing, PBMC samples were collected from trial participants at day 0 and at day 28 after the second dose. The specimen comprised peripheral blood, sampled 28 days after the second dose of the MenACWY control vaccine. The sequence was collected from an adult who received the MenACWY meningococcal vaccine as a control. The chain is encoded by TRBV28 joined to TRBJ1-3; the D gene cannot be resolved reliably. The nucleotide sequence is given as TGTGCCAGCAGTTTATTGACACCCGGCTCTGGAAACACCATATATTTT. Its coded protein is CASSLLTPGSGNTIYF.